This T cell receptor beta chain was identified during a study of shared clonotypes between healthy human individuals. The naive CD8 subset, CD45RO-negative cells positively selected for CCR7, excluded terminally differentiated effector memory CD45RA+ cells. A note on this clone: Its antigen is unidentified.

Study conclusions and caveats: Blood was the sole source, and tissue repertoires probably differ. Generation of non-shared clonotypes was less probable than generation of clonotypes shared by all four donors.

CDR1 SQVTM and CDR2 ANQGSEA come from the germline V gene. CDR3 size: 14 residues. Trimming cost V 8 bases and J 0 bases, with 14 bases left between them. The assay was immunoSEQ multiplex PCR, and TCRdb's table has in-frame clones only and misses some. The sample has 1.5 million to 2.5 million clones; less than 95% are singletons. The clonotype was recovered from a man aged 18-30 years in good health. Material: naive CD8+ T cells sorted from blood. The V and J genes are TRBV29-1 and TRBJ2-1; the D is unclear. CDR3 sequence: CSTYSRSSYNEQFF. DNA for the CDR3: TGCAGCACCTATAGCAGGAGCTCCTACAATGAGCAGTTCTTC.